This passage covers 5 T cell receptor beta chains from one sample sequenced in a study of T cell clonality in common variable immunodeficiency. Only in-frame clones appear in the TCRdb table, and some are missing; sequencing was by immunoSEQ multiplex PCR. The sample yields some 38,000 clones, without any singletons. The sample comprised peripheral blood mononuclear cells. The receptors stem from a person aged 18 to 75 in good health.

This clone appeared many times. Incomplete CDR3 DNA: TGTGCCAGCAGCGTCGGACTAGCGCCTTCCTACGAG. This codes for CASSVGLAPSYE. The CDR3, in full, reads CASSVGLAPSYEQYF. V usage is TRBV7-2 and J usage is TRBJ2-7; 9 positions agree with TRBD2. The read stops 3 residues short of the end of the CDR3; the missing end is completed from the germline J gene. Germline CDR1 SGHTA, CDR2 FQGNSA. This CDR3 comprises 15 residues. Germline trimming cut 5 bases from V and 1 base from J; bases unmatched to any gene: 6. Supplemented by reference TRBV7-2 and TRBJ2-7, the full variable domain reads GAGVSQSPSNKVTEKGKDVELRCDPISGHTALYWYRQSLGQGLEFLIYFQGNSAPDKSGLPSDRFSAERTGGSVSTLTIQRTQQEDSAVYLCASSVGLAPSYEQYFGPGTRLTVT.

Only a few counts were recorded for this clone. Read coverage stops 3 residues before the CDR3 terminus; the germline J gene supplies the remainder. The chain couples TRBV19 to TRBJ2-2; D not resolved. Deletions cut 3 bases from V and 3 bases from J, with 5 bases between. Germline CDR1 LNHDA, CDR2 SQIVND (reference sequence). The CDR3 runs 13 residues. The CDR3 loop is CASSIRDTGELFF. The part of the CDR3 DNA that was read is TGTGCCAGTAGTATTAGGGACACCGGGGAG.

This clone was seen at least ten times. The read terminates 3 residues before the CDR3 end, so the remaining end is supplied by the germline J gene. This chain uses TRBV18 with TRBJ1-1; 11 bases line up with TRBD1. CDR3 length: 17 residues. V shed 3 bases, J shed 5 bases, and the junction held 11 bases outside the gene matches. Germline loops: CDR1 KGHSH, CDR2 LQKENI. CDR3 loop: CASSPPGTGGGRTEAFF. CDR3 DNA, as far as it was read: TGTGCCAGCTCACCCCCCGGGACAGGGGGAGGAAGGACTGAA. The full variable domain, completed using reference TRBV18 and TRBJ1-1, is NAGVMQNPRHLVRRRGQEARLRCSPMKGHSHVYWYRQLPEEGLKFMVYLQKENIIDESGMPKERFSAEFPKEGPSILRIQQVVRGDSAAYFCASSPPGTGGGRTEAFFGQGTRLTVV.

On this clone itself: The CDR3 is cut off 3 residues early in the read; its end comes from the germline J gene. The chain employs TRBV7-8 and TRBJ1-4; weak D call: TRBD1 (6 bases). Germline V gene lookup returns CDR1 SGHVS and CDR2 FQNEAQ. This CDR3 spans 14 amino acids. V lost 6 bases to trimming and J lost 6 bases, with 14 bases between them. Incomplete CDR3 DNA: TGTGCCAGCAGTATCAGGACAGAAGATGAAAAA. Translated, it gives CASSIRTEDEK. The CDR3 in full is CASSIRTEDEKLFF.

This clone was observed many times. CDR3: CSARGVGGGTGELFF. The CDR3 DNA, read in part, is TGCAGTGCCCGAGGGGTGGGGGGAGGCACCGGGGAG. The V call is TRBV20-1, the J call TRBJ2-2; D may be TRBD2 (6 bases). With the read ending 3 residues before the CDR3 end, the germline J gene is used to fill in that end. CDR3 size: 15 residues. V was shortened by 6 bases and J by 4 bases, with 18 bases between the two germline ends. Per the germline V gene, CDR1 is DFQATT and CDR2 is SNEGSKA (reference sequence).